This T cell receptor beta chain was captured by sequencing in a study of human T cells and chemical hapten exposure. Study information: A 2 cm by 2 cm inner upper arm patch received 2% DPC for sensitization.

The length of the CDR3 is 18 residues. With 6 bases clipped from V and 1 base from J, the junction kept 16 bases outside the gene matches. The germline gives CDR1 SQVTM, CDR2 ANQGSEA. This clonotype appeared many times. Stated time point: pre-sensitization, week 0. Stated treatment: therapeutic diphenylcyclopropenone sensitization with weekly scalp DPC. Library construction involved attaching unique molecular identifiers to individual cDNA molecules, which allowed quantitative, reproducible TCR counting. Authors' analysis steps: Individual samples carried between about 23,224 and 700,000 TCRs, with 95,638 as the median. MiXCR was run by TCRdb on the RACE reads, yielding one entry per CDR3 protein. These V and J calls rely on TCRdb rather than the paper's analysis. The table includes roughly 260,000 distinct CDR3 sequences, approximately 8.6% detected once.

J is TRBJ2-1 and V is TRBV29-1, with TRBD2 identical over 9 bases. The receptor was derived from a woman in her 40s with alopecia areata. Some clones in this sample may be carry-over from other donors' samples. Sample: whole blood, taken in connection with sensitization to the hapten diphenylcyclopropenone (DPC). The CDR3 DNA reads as TGCAGCGTATCCGGGAGACTAGCGGAGGTGGGTTCCTACAATGAGCAGTTCTTC. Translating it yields CSVSGRLAEVGSYNEQFF.